These 18 T cell receptor beta chains came from one sample sequenced in a study of CD8 T cells in Susac syndrome. RNA amounts of about 0.5 to 1 ug underwent reverse transcription with random hexamers. TCRdb reprocessed the immunoSEQ multiplex PCR reads with MiXCR, giving one entry per CDR3 protein. This table has roughly 400,000 distinct CDR3 sequences, about 85% appearing once. Source material: CD8+ T cells from PBMCs. These receptors came from a human donor with multiple sclerosis.

The J gene is TRBJ1-6, the V gene TRBV4-1; TRBD1 is a possible D gene (5 bases). CDR1 and CDR2 (germline): MGHRA, YSYEKL. There are 13 residues in the CDR3. Trimming left V 9 bases short and J 10 bases short, with 16 bases between. CDR3 amino acids: CARGEGLGSPLHF. Written as DNA, the CDR3 is TGCGCCAGGGGGGAGGGTCTGGGGTCACCCCTCCACTTT.

The rearrangement uses TRBV2 and TRBJ1-1; TRBD1 matches at 9 bases. The germline gives CDR1 SNHLY, CDR2 FYNNEI. The CDR3 extends over 14 amino acids. After removal of 5 bases from V and 5 bases from J, the junction contained 6 bases not matched to a gene. The CDR3 loop reads CASSTGTGKTEAFF. The CDR3 DNA is TGTGCCAGCAGTACCGGGACAGGGAAAACTGAAGCTTTCTTT. Filled out from reference TRBV2 and TRBJ1-1, the complete variable domain reads EPEVTQTPSHQVTQMGQEVILRCVPISNHLYFYWYRQILGQKVEFLVSFYNNEISEKSEIFDDQFSVERPDGSNFTLKIRSTKLEDSAMYFCASSTGTGKTEAFFGQGTRLTVV.

The rearrangement joins TRBV7-9 to TRBJ2-2; D not resolved. CDR1 and CDR2 from the germline V gene are SEHNR and FQNEAQ (reference sequence). This CDR3 has 16 residues. Trimming cost V 5 bases and J 5 bases, with 18 bases left between them. This CDR3 reads CASSLVTQPTTGELFF. CDR3 coding DNA: TGTGCCAGCAGCCTAGTGACTCAACCAACAACCGGGGAGCTGTTTTTT. Using reference TRBV7-9 and TRBJ2-2 for the parts outside the CDR3, the full variable domain is DTGVSQNPRHKITKRGQNVTFRCDPISEHNRLYWYRQTLGQGPEFLTYFQNEAQLEKSRLLSDRFSAERPKGSFSTLEIQRTEQGDSAMYLCASSLVTQPTTGELFFGEGSRLTVL.

V and J are TRBV12-3 or TRBV12-4 and TRBJ2-5; D tentatively reads TRBD1 or TRBD2 (5 bases each). V gave up 4 bases and J gave up 9 bases, with 27 bases separating them. The CDR3 covers 17 residues. CDR3 bases: TGTGCCAGCAGTTACGGACTCAGGACGGATCGCTTGGGGGCCCAGTACTTC. It yields the protein CASSYGLRTDRLGAQYF.

V and J are TRBV3-1 and TRBJ2-1; D unresolved. Trimming removed 6 bases at V and 7 bases at J, with 16 bases between. The germline gives CDR1 LGHDT, CDR2 YNNKEL (reference sequence). The CDR3 extends over 14 amino acids. The chain's CDR3 is CASSLFIVGNEQFF. The CDR3 nucleotides are TGTGCCAGCAGTCTTTTCATTGTGGGGAATGAGCAGTTCTTC.

This clonotype appeared once. The chain is built from TRBV5-1 and TRBJ2-3; TRBD1 matches at 9 bases. CDR3 length: 16 residues. Germline V lookup: CDR1 SGHRS, CDR2 YFSETQ. With V trimmed by 0 bases and J by 2 bases, 4 bases remained unmatched. The DNA of the CDR3 is TGCGCCAGCAGCTTGGGTACAGGGGGCTACACAGATACGCAGTATTTT. Its protein is CASSLGTGGYTDTQYF.

The genes are TRBV3-1 and TRBJ2-1; 12 positions agree with TRBD2. Unmatched junction bases numbered 4, after V lost 10 bases and J lost 6 bases. This CDR3 comprises 13 residues. CDR1 LGHDT and CDR2 YNNKEL come from the germline V gene (reference sequence). The CDR3 here is CATPGLAGNEQFF. The CDR3 DNA is TGTGCCACCCCGGGACTAGCGGGCAATGAGCAGTTCTTC.

The chain combines TRBV5-6 with TRBJ2-1; TRBD2 might be the D (6 bases). Trimming took 4 bases from V and 4 from J, leaving 15 bases between them. The germline V gene has CDR1 SGHDT and CDR2 YYEEEE. The CDR3 sequence is 15 residues long. In DNA, the CDR3 is TGTGCCAGCAGCCTGAGGGTGGGGGGATACAATGAGCAGTTCTTC. Translating it yields CASSLRVGGYNEQFF.

This clonotype came up a few times. One end of the junction fails to match germline, which may point to a read error. This sequence joins TRBV27 and TRBJ2-3, with D unclear. In germline, CDR1 is MNHEY, CDR2 SMNVEV (reference sequence). This CDR3 has 13 amino acids. The CDR3: CASSLEYPDTQYF. As DNA, the CDR3 is TGTGCCAGTAGTTTGGAGTATCCAGATACGCAGTATTTT.

The gene calls are TRBV27 and TRBJ2-7, with a possible D match to TRBD2 (6 bases). The V gene's germline CDR1 is MNHEY and CDR2 SMNVEV (reference sequence). The CDR3 consists of 14 residues. Trimming took 2 bases from V and 5 from J, leaving 13 bases between them. The CDR3 reads CASSLRAEGHEQYF. CDR3 coding DNA: TGTGCCAGCAGTTTAAGGGCGGAGGGTCACGAGCAGTACTTC.

The V and J genes are TRBV7-2 and TRBJ2-5, with 7 positions matching TRBD2. Germline V gives CDR1 SGHTA, CDR2 FQGNSA. V was clipped by 5 bases and J by 1 base; unmatched bases: 7. The CDR3 is 15 residues long. In DNA, the CDR3 is TGTGCCAGCAGCCCCCCCTCTAGCGGCCAAGAGACCCAGTACTTC. It translates to CASSPPSSGQETQYF.

The gene calls are TRBV7-2 and TRBJ1-2; 7 bases are a match to TRBD1. Germline-derived CDR1 and CDR2 are SGHTA and FQGNSA. The trim removed 7 bases at V and 4 bases at J, leaving 9 bases unmatched. This CDR3 comprises 14 residues. CDR3 in DNA: TGTGCCAGCACCTTGACGACAGGGCTCTATGGCTACACCTTC. This translates into CASTLTTGLYGYTF.

This clonotype appeared a single time. The V call is TRBV10-2, the J call TRBJ1-5; no clear D gene. V shed 5 bases and J shed 4 bases, with 12 bases lying between them. The CDR3 is made up of 14 amino acids. Per the germline V gene, CDR1 is WSHSY and CDR2 is SAAADI. The CDR3 DNA follows: TGCGCCAGCAGTTCAGCCCTAAATAATCAGCCCCAGCATTTT. The encoded protein is CASSSALNNQPQHF.

The chain couples TRBV28 to TRBJ1-2, with 9 bases matching TRBD1. CDR3 length: 16 amino acids. Trimming cost V 5 bases and J 7 bases; bases outside gene matches: 14. Germline V lookup: CDR1 MDHEN, CDR2 SYDVKM. This CDR3 is CASSSWRTGGIGGYTF. The CDR3 DNA follows: TGTGCCAGCAGTAGCTGGAGAACAGGGGGCATAGGTGGCTACACCTTC.

The chain has TRBV7-9 and TRBJ1-2, with 9 bases identical to TRBD1. V was pared by 4 bases and J by 3 bases, with 18 bases of the junction left unmatched. The CDR3 runs to 19 residues. The germline V gene has CDR1 SEHNR and CDR2 FQNEAQ (reference sequence). CDR3 amino acids: CASSSKGGTGIGSDYGYTF. The CDR3, as DNA: TGTGCCAGCAGCTCTAAAGGGGGGACAGGGATTGGGTCAGACTATGGCTACACCTTC.

The CDR3 loop reads CASSEDRGEYSYEQYF. The CDR3 bases are TGTGCCAGCAGTGAAGATAGGGGGGAGTACTCCTACGAGCAGTACTTC. The chain couples TRBV25-1 to TRBJ2-7, with D perhaps TRBD1 or TRBD2 (6 bases each). The length of the CDR3 is 16 residues. Germline loops: CDR1 MGHDK, CDR2 SYGVNS. Trimming removed 2 bases from V and 0 bases from J, with 14 bases in between.

V is TRBV12-3 or TRBV12-4 and J is TRBJ2-7, with D possibly being TRBD2 (6 bases). This CDR3 has 14 amino acids. V lost 6 bases to trimming and J lost 4 bases, with 16 bases between them. DNA of the CDR3: TGTGCCAGCAGACGCGGGACGGAGGATTACGAGCAGTACTTC. Protein product: CASRRGTEDYEQYF.

The V call is TRBV12-3 or TRBV12-4, the J call TRBJ1-2, with a possible D match to TRBD1 (5 bases). The CDR3 totals 11 residues. Between the trimmed V and J ends, which lost 2 bases and 9 bases, there was a span of 7 bases. The CDR3 reads CASSLRGSYTF. Here the CDR3 DNA reads TGTGCCAGCAGTTTAAGGGGTAGCTACACCTTC.